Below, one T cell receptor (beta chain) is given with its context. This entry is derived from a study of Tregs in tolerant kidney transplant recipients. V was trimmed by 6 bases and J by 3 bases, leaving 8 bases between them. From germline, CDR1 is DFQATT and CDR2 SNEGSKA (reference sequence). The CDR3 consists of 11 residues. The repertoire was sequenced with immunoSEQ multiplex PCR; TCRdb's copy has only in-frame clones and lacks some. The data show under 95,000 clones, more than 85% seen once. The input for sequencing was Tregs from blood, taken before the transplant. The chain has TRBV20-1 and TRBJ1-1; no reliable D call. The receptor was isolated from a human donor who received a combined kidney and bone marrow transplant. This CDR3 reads CSAPLYTEAFF. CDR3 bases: TGCAGTGCCCCCCTTTACACTGAAGCTTTCTTT.